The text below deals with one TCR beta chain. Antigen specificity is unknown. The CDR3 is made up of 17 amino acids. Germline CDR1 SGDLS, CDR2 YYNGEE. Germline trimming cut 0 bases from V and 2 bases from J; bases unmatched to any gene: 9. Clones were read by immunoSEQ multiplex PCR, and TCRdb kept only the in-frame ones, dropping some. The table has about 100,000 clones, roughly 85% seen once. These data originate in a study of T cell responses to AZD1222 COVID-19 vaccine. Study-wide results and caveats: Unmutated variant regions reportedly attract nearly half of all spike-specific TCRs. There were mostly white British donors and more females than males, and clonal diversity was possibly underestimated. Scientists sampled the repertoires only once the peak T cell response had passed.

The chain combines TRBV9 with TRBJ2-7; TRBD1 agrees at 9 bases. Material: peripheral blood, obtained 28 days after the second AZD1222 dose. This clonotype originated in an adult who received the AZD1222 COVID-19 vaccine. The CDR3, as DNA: TGTGCCAGCAGCGTAGCGGGGGGACAGGGCACACCCTACGAGCAGTACTTC. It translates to CASSVAGGQGTPYEQYF.